A single sample is the source of the 5 T cell receptor beta chains below, sequenced in a study of CD8 T cells in ankylosing spondylitis. TCRdb fed the 5' RACE reads into MiXCR, producing one record per CDR3 protein. The sample shows 250,000 to 400,000 distinct CDR3 sequences, roughly 11% of them seen only once. The sequenced sample consisted of blood, either unsorted or a sorted T cell fraction (not recorded which). These receptor sequences come from a female donor with ankylosing spondylitis or in good health (not recorded which).

This clonotype has a count of ten or more. V is TRBV20-1 and J is TRBJ1-5; no firm D call. The germline CDR1 and CDR2 sequences are DFQATT and SNEGSKA (reference sequence). The CDR3 is made up of 13 amino acids. V was cut by 7 bases and J by 5 bases, with 15 bases left in between. This CDR3 reads CSVALSWDQPQHF. The CDR3 coding sequence is TGCAGTGTCGCTCTGTCATGGGATCAGCCCCAGCATTTT.

Regarding this clonotype: This may be a read error: a much more frequent sequence differs by one nucleotide. The genes are TRBV28 and TRBJ2-5; D possibly uses TRBD1 or TRBD2 (7 bases each). Germline assignment: CDR1 MDHEN and CDR2 SYDVKM. The CDR3 contains 15 residues. Here the CDR3 DNA reads TGTGCCAGCAGTTCCGAAGTGACAGGGCGGGAGAGCCAGTACTTC. Translation: CASSSEVTGRESQYF.

This clonotype was observed a handful of times. The rearrangement links TRBV28 to TRBJ1-4, with D possibly matching TRBD1 (5 bases). V was trimmed by 8 bases and J by 7 bases, leaving 17 bases between them. The germline gives CDR1 MDHEN, CDR2 SYDVKM. The CDR3 length is 14 residues. The CDR3 region has the DNA TGTGCCAGCTCCCCGGGGGGGGTTGGTGAAAAACTGTTTTTT. This gives the protein CASSPGGVGEKLFF.

The CDR3 nucleotides are TGCAGTGCTAGAGATCAAACAGTGGGGAGCAATCAGCCCCAGCATTTT. This gives the protein CSARDQTVGSNQPQHF. The gene calls are TRBV20-1 and TRBJ1-5; D is undetermined. Trimming stripped 0 bases from V and 1 base from J, with 13 bases between. The CDR3 extends over 16 amino acids. Germline lookup yields CDR1 DFQATT and CDR2 SNEGSKA (reference sequence).

About this clonotype itself: One junction end does not reproduce the germline sequence, and a read error may be involved. The chain uses TRBV5-1 and TRBJ2-3; TRBD2 might be the D (5 bases). The CDR3 covers 14 residues. CDR1 is SGHRS and CDR2 is YFSETQ in the germline V gene. The CDR3 DNA is TGCGCCAGCAGCTTAGAAACAACCGGGGATACGCATTATTTT. This translates into CASSLETTGDTHYF.